This T cell receptor beta chain was obtained from a study of blood T cell repertoires in COVID-19. About the study: Samples taken during acute and convalescent COVID-19 were collected in the United States, Italy and Spain. The cDNA or gDNA used as material had been derived from T cells, B-cell-depleted T cells, or PBMCs.

The germline CDR1 and CDR2 sequences are MDHEN and SYDVKM. This CDR3 comprises 14 residues. The V segment lost 6 bases and the J segment 7 bases; nucleotides outside the gene matches: 11. Study processing details: Nucleated cell number was recorded as an estimate derived from reference gene primer amplification. Using immunoSEQ multiplex PCR, the repertoire was profiled, and TCRdb retains in-frame clones only, with some absent. The V and J calls and clone size are taken from that table; D and trimming were inferred from the DNA. The sample holds 110,000 to 150,000 clones, under 80% seen once. This chain uses TRBV28 with TRBJ1-1; 7 nucleotides line up with TRBD1. This clonotype was sampled from a man in his fifties or sixties with acute or convalescent COVID-19. The material sequenced was peripheral blood. CDR3 nucleotide sequence: TGTGCCAGCAGGGATACAGGGGTGATGGTTGAAGCTTTCTTT. This encodes CASRDTGVMVEAFF. Looking up the rest from reference TRBV28 and TRBJ1-1 gives the full variable domain: DVKVTQSSRYLVKRTGEKVFLECVQDMDHENMFWYRQDPGLGLRLIYFSYDVKMKEKGDIPEGYSVSREKKERFSLILESASTNQTSMYLCASRDTGVMVEAFFGQGTRLTVV.